Described below is a single TCR beta chain sequence and its context. What it binds is not known. Each sample's TCRbeta library yielded on average approximately 41,000 productive templates. The protocol was immunoSEQ multiplex PCR, while the TCRdb copy is restricted to in-frame clones and leaves out a portion. Here the sample spans roughly 25,000 clones, over 90% being singletons. The data originate from a study of STAT3 mutations in large granular lymphocyte leukemia. Study observations and caveats: No sample exists from the first appearance of each clone. At least one immunodominant TCR beta clonotype appeared in every T-cell large granular lymphocyte leukemia patient.

Germline V gene lookup returns CDR1 SGDLS and CDR2 YYNGEE. V was shortened by 0 bases and J by 0 bases, with 6 bases between the two germline ends. CDR3 length equals 15 residues. The clonotype originates from a man in his forties or fifties with T-cell large granular lymphocyte leukemia. Some clones in this sample may be carry-over from other donors' samples. V gene TRBV9 combines with J gene TRBJ2-2; TRBD1 is a possible D gene (5 bases). The source material was peripheral blood mononuclear cells. In DNA, the CDR3 is TGTGCCAGCAGCGTAGGGACACCGAACACCGGGGAGCTGTTTTTT. Amino acid sequence: CASSVGTPNTGELFF.